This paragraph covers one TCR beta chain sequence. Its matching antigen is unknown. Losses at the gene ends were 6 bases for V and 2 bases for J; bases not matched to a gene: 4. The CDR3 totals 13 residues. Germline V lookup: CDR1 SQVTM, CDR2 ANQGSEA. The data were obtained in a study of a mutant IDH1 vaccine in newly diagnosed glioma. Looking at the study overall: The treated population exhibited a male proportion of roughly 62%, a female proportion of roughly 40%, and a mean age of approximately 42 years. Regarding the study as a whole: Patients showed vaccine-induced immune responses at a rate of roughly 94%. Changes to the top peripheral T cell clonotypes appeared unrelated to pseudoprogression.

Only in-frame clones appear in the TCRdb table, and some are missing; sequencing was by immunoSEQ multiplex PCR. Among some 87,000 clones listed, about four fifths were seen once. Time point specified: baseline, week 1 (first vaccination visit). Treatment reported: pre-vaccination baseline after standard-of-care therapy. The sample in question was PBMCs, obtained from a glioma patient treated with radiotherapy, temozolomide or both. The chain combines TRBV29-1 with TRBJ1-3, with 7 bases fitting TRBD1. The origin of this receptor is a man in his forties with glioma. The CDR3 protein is CSVPDRAGNTIYF. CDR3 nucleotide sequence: TGCAGCGTCCCAGACAGGGCTGGAAACACCATATATTTT.